These 23 T cell receptor beta chains were all obtained from the same sample, sequenced in a study of regulatory T cells in long-lasting Graves disease. Noted time point: persistent/refractory GD, antithyroid drugs over 5 years with positive TRAb. The TCR library was made from RNA extracted from PBMCs. Investigators prepared the TCR beta libraries by applying iRepertoire HTBI primers and Arm-PCR of CDR3 regions. TCRdb processed the multiplex PCR reads anew with MiXCR; each CDR3 protein has one entry. The sample records about 310,000 distinct CDR3 sequences, around 21% being singletons. The starting material was peripheral blood mononuclear cells (PBMCs), obtained when the disease was refractory, from a patient treated with antithyroid drugs. The receptors stem from a female donor with Graves disease.

The table lists this clonotype with a few counts. Just one base apart from a much larger clone, this may be a read error. This sequence joins TRBV27 and TRBJ1-1; TRBD1 is a possible D gene (5 bases). Per the germline V gene, CDR1 is MNHEY and CDR2 is SMNVEV (reference sequence). Deletions cut 4 bases from V and 4 bases from J, with 7 bases between. The CDR3 is 12 residues long. CDR3 in DNA: TGTGCCAGCAGTTCAGGGAGCACTGAAGCTTTCTTT. This codes for CASSSGSTEAFF.

This clonotype was counted many times. The chain combines TRBV12-3 or TRBV12-4 with TRBJ2-4; TRBD2 matches 11 bases. This CDR3 spans 16 amino acids. V gave up 3 bases and J gave up 3 bases; unmatched junction bases: 4. The CDR3 reads CASSLGTSGVKNIQYF. Written as DNA, the CDR3 is TGTGCCAGCAGTTTGGGGACTAGCGGAGTCAAAAACATTCAGTACTTC.

The sample holds a few counts of this clonotype. The rearrangement uses TRBV7-4 and TRBJ2-3; D remains ambiguous. Trimming took off 11 bases at V and 6 bases at J, with 9 bases between the two ends. Germline CDR1 and CDR2: SGHVT and SQSDAQ. The CDR3 has 10 amino acids. Written as DNA, the CDR3 is TGTGCCGGTATTCAGGATACGCAGTATTTT. Translation: CAGIQDTQYF.

This clonotype has only a few counts. The chain carries TRBV12-3 or TRBV12-4 and TRBJ2-3; D is unclear. The CDR3 extends over 14 amino acids. The germline V and J ends were trimmed by 5 bases and 1 base, with 10 bases remaining between them. For the CDR3, the DNA is TGTGCCAGCAGTACGGCGGACGGCACAGATACGCAGTATTTT. Its translation: CASSTADGTDTQYF.

This clonotype was found a few times. The chain has TRBV5-1 and TRBJ1-2; D is unresolved. Germline CDR1 is SGHRS and CDR2 is YFSETQ. Trimming left V 2 bases short and J 3 bases short, with 11 bases between. CDR3 length equals 14 residues. The CDR3 spells CASSFSGSDYGYTF. The CDR3 nucleotides read TGCGCCAGCAGCTTTTCCGGGAGCGACTATGGCTACACCTTC.

Ten or more counts support this clonotype. The rearrangement joins TRBV28 to TRBJ1-1; 7 bases agree with TRBD1. This CDR3 has 16 amino acids. V dropped 7 bases and J dropped 1; count of bases not matched to a gene: 12. Germline V lookup: CDR1 MDHEN, CDR2 SYDVKM. The CDR3 coding sequence is TGTGCCAGCACCACTCCTATCTACAGGGGGAACACTGAAGCTTTCTTT. Its translation is CASTTPIYRGNTEAFF. Looking up the rest from reference TRBV28 and TRBJ1-1 gives the full variable domain: DVKVTQSSRYLVKRTGEKVFLECVQDMDHENMFWYRQDPGLGLRLIYFSYDVKMKEKGDIPEGYSVSREKKERFSLILESASTNQTSMYLCASTTPIYRGNTEAFFGQGTRLTVV.

The table lists this clonotype with many counts. J is TRBJ1-1 and V is TRBV28; D is unresolved. V shed 6 bases and J shed 11 bases, with 16 bases lying between them. The CDR3 sequence is 12 residues long. Germline CDR1 is MDHEN and CDR2 is SYDVKM. The CDR3 is CASSLDGLGAFF. The CDR3 region has the DNA TGTGCCAGCAGCTTAGACGGATTGGGGGCTTTCTTT.

This clonotype was recorded at least ten times. The rearrangement links TRBV12-3 or TRBV12-4 to TRBJ1-1; D is undetermined. This CDR3 has 13 residues. The ends were cut back, 5 bases at V and 5 bases at J, with 12 bases in the middle. For the CDR3, the DNA is TGTGCCAGCAGTCTAACGGATGGTACTGAAGCTTTCTTT. As protein: CASSLTDGTEAFF.

This clonotype was seen ten or more times. The chain recombines TRBV6-1 with TRBJ2-5, with a possible D match to TRBD2 (6 bases). The CDR3 extends over 11 amino acids. Germline CDR1 reads MNHNS; CDR2 reads SASEGT. V was pared by 8 bases and J by 3 bases, with 7 bases between. Here the CDR3 DNA reads TGTGCCAGCCGGAGGGAAGAGACCCAGTACTTC. It specifies CASRREETQYF.

This clonotype was observed a few times. This chain links TRBV28 with TRBJ2-3; 8 bases line up with TRBD1. Trimming at V came to 3 bases and at J to 1 base, leaving 0 bases not matched to a gene. The CDR3 has 14 amino acids. CDR1 and CDR2 from the germline V gene are MDHEN and SYDVKM. In nucleotides, the CDR3 is TGTGCCAGCAGTTTGACAGGGGGCACAGATACGCAGTATTTT. Amino acids: CASSLTGGTDTQYF.

The chain uses TRBV20-1 and TRBJ1-1; no reliable D call. Germline V gene sequence: CDR1 DFQATT, CDR2 SNEGSKA (reference sequence). Trimming removed 0 bases from V and 4 bases from J, with 12 bases in between. The CDR3 runs to 14 residues. CDR3 residues: CSARDLKGITEAFF. Here the CDR3 DNA reads TGCAGTGCTAGAGATTTAAAGGGTATCACTGAAGCTTTCTTT.

J is TRBJ2-7 and V is TRBV6-1; D is possibly TRBD2 (5 bases). V was cut by 10 bases and J by 4 bases, with 11 bases left in between. The germline gives CDR1 MNHNS, CDR2 SASEGT. The CDR3 extends over 11 amino acids. The CDR3 spells CATTADYEQYF. CDR3 in DNA: TGTGCCACCACAGCGGATTACGAGCAGTACTTC.

This clonotype was seen many times. This chain uses TRBV11-3 with TRBJ1-5; maybe TRBD1 (6 bases). Germline-derived CDR1 and CDR2 are SGHNT and YENEEA. Trimming took 5 bases from V and 6 from J, leaving 14 bases between them. This CDR3 has 14 residues. CDR3 DNA sequence: TGTGCCAGCAGCCAACAGGGATGGGGTCAGCCCCAGCATTTT. Amino acids: CASSQQGWGQPQHF.

The sample holds a few counts of this clonotype. This sequence joins TRBV20-1 and TRBJ2-5, with 7 nucleotides matching TRBD1. The J segment lost 5 bases and the V segment lost 0 bases, leaving 6 bases of the junction unmatched. Germline CDR1 is DFQATT and CDR2 is SNEGSKA (reference sequence). The CDR3 covers 14 residues. CDR3 loop: CSARDTRGQETQYF. The CDR3 nucleotides are TGCAGTGCTAGAGATACAAGGGGGCAGGAGACCCAGTACTTC.

This clonotype occurred many times. This sequence joins TRBV6-1 and TRBJ2-5; TRBD1 aligns across 10 bases. Trimming removed 8 bases from V and 3 bases from J; junction bases left unmatched: 9. The CDR3 loop spans 15 amino acids. Germline V gene data show CDR1 as MNHNS and CDR2 as SASEGT. The DNA for the CDR3 is TGTGCCAGCGAACCCCCCGGGACAGGGGAAGAGACCCAGTACTTC. Translated, it gives CASEPPGTGEETQYF.

In nucleotides, the CDR3 is TGCAGTGCTAACCCGGAGACTAGCGGGAGGGGTGAGCAGTACTTC. Its protein product is CSANPETSGRGEQYF. The chain carries TRBV20-1 and TRBJ2-7; the match to TRBD2 covers 14 bases. The germline V gene has CDR1 DFQATT and CDR2 SNEGSKA (reference sequence). This CDR3 has 15 residues. The V segment lost 4 bases and the J segment 7 bases; nucleotides outside the gene matches: 9.

About this clonotype itself: A far larger clone is one nucleotide away, so this likely arose from a read error. The rearrangement uses TRBV6-9 and TRBJ1-2; 10 bases map to TRBD1. The CDR3 sequence is 16 residues long. V lost 3 bases and J lost 6; bases outside the gene matches: 10. Germline CDR1 is MNHGY and CDR2 is SVAAGI. CDR3 protein: CASSYVRTGGGHGYTF. Here the CDR3 DNA reads TGTGCCAGCAGTTACGTCAGGACAGGGGGTGGTCATGGCTACACCTTC.

The rearrangement uses TRBV7-9 and TRBJ2-7; D could derive from TRBD1 or TRBD2 (5 bases each). V shed 4 bases and J shed 2 bases, with 12 bases lying between them. In germline, CDR1 is SEHNR, CDR2 FQNEAQ (reference sequence). The CDR3 extends over 14 amino acids. The CDR3, as DNA: TGTGCCAGCAGCTCGTGGGACCCAACCTACGAGCAGTACTTC. It encodes CASSSWDPTYEQYF.

There are many counts of this clonotype. The chain couples TRBV20-1 to TRBJ2-7; possible D gene TRBD2, 6 bases. The CDR3 is 14 residues long. The V end lost 6 bases, the J end lost 0 bases, and 15 bases lay between the germline ends. CDR1 is DFQATT and CDR2 is SNEGSKA in the germline V gene (reference sequence). DNA for the CDR3: TGCAGTGCAAAGGACTACCTACTCTCCTACGAGCAGTACTTC. Protein sequence: CSAKDYLLSYEQYF.

The chain employs TRBV27 and TRBJ2-7; maybe TRBD1 (6 bases). V dropped 3 bases and J dropped 2 bases, with 14 bases sitting between them. This CDR3 is 15 amino acids long. The germline V gene encodes CDR1 MNHEY and CDR2 SMNVEV (reference sequence). The CDR3 spells CASSFSGTKTYEQYF. In nucleotides, the CDR3 is TGTGCCAGCAGTTTCTCCGGGACAAAGACCTACGAGCAGTACTTC.

The chain employs TRBV7-2 and TRBJ2-3; possibly TRBD2 for D (5 bases). The CDR3 has 15 amino acids. Germline V gene data show CDR1 as SGHTA and CDR2 as FQGNSA. The V end lost 0 bases, the J end lost 5 bases, and 12 bases lay between the germline ends. DNA for the CDR3: TGTGCCAGCAGCTTAGCGATCGGGGTACAAGATACGCAGTATTTT. It specifies CASSLAIGVQDTQYF.

At least ten counts were recorded for this clonotype. The genes are TRBV11-3 and TRBJ1-1; D unresolved. The germline V gene has CDR1 SGHNT and CDR2 YENEEA. The CDR3 has 13 amino acids. V lost 4 bases and J 1 base, leaving 7 bases between the germline ends. The CDR3: CASSSHSNTEAFF. The CDR3 DNA follows: TGTGCCAGCAGCTCACACTCGAACACTGAAGCTTTCTTT.

The chain is built from TRBV3-1 and TRBJ2-2, with 7 nucleotides matching TRBD2. CDR1 LGHDT and CDR2 YNNKEL come from the germline V gene (reference sequence). V lost 8 bases, J lost 1 base, and 10 bases stayed unmatched. The CDR3 consists of 16 residues. CDR3 bases: TGTGCCAGCCGCCCCCTAGCGGCATTGAACACCGGGGAGCTGTTTTTT. This translates into CASRPLAALNTGELFF.